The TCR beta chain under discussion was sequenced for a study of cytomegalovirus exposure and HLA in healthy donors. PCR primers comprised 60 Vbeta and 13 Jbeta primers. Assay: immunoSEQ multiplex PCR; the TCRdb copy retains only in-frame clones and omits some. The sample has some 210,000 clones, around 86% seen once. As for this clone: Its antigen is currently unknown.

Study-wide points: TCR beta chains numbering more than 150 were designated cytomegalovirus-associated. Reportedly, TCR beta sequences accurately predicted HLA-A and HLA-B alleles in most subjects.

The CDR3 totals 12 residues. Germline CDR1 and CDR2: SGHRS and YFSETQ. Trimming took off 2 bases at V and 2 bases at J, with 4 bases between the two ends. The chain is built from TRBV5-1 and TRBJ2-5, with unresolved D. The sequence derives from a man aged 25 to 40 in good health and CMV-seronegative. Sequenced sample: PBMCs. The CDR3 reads CASSFNQETQYF. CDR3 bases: TGCGCCAGCAGCTTTAATCAAGAGACCCAGTACTTC.